The 2 T cell receptor beta chains below come from one sample, sequenced in a study of OX40 agonist ivuxolimab in advanced cancers. Sequencing was performed with immunoSEQ multiplex PCR; in TCRdb, only in-frame clones are kept and a portion is missing. The table lists about 48,000 clones, about 83% of them singletons. The sample in question was CD4+ or CD8+ T cells sorted from blood, obtained in a trial of the OX40 agonist ivuxolimab. The receptors were gathered from an adult with an advanced solid tumor such as melanoma, head and neck, liver or kidney cancer.

The chain joins TRBV4-1 to TRBJ1-1, with 8 bases matching TRBD1. This CDR3 has 16 amino acids. V shed 0 bases, J shed 4 bases, and the junction held 7 bases outside the gene matches. Germline-derived CDR1 and CDR2 are MGHRA and YSYEKL. The CDR3 reads CASSQDGQGASTEAFF. CDR3 nucleotides: TGCGCCAGCAGCCAAGATGGGCAGGGGGCGAGCACTGAAGCTTTCTTT.

This clone occurred a few times. V is TRBV9 and J is TRBJ2-1; 9 bases map to TRBD1. Germline lookup yields CDR1 SGDLS and CDR2 YYNGEE. The length of the CDR3 is 17 residues. Unmatched junction bases numbered 13, after V lost 0 bases and J lost 9 bases. The CDR3 reads CASSVATGGPRFVEQFF. The DNA for the CDR3 is TGTGCCAGCAGCGTAGCAACAGGGGGCCCGAGATTCGTTGAGCAGTTCTTC.